This is a list of T cell receptor beta chains from one sample in a study of blood T cell repertoires in COVID-19. Sequencing was performed with immunoSEQ multiplex PCR; in TCRdb, only in-frame clones are kept and a portion is missing. This table holds about 46,000 clones, about 89% found once. The sequenced sample consisted of peripheral blood. These receptors all come from a man in his 60s with active or convalescent COVID-19. CDR3s include the opening cysteine and the closing phenylalanine or tryptophan. The D gene is left open where the match is weak. Not all rows give a size; the values are once, few, many and, for expanded clones, a class.

size,V,J,D,DNA,CDR3
-,TRBV7-8,TRBJ1-2,-,TGTGCCAGCAGCCCAAGTCCCAGACTACCCTACTATGGCTACACCTTC,CASSPSPRLPYYGYTF
few,TRBV6-1,TRBJ1-1,-,TGTGCCAGCAGTGAATTCAACAGGTGGAACACTGAAGCTTTCTTT,CASSEFNRWNTEAFF
-,TRBV4-3,TRBJ1-4,TRBD1,TGCGCCAGCAGCCAAGGACAGGGGCTTGTGACTAATGAAAAACTGTTTTTT,CASSQGQGLVTNEKLFF
-,TRBV30,TRBJ1-2,-,TGTGCCTGGACAGGGAATAGCTATGGCTACACCTTC,CAWTGNSYGYTF
-,TRBV5-1,TRBJ2-7,-,TGCGCCAGCAGCCCAACCGGACAGACTTCTCACGAGCAGTACTTC,CASSPTGQTSHEQYF
once,TRBV4-2,TRBJ1-2,-,TGTGCCAGCAGCCAAGGAGAGAACTATGGCTACACCTTC,CASSQGENYGYTF
-,TRBV5-1,TRBJ1-4,-,TGCGCCAGCAGCTTCAACAGTGCCGAGGAAAAACTGTTTTTT,CASSFNSAEEKLFF
once,TRBV10-3,TRBJ2-7,TRBD1,TGTGCCATAACTAACGGGACAGGGCAGCGCGAGCAGTACTTC,CAITNGTGQREQYF
once,TRBV3-1/TRBV3-2,TRBJ2-3,TRBD2,TGTGCCAGCAGCCAAGGTAGCGGGGACTTGATGCGCACAGATACGCAGTATTTT,CASSQGSGDLMRTDTQYF
-,TRBV27,TRBJ1-2,TRBD1,TGTGCCAGCAGGTCCCTGATACAGGGGGCGCTTCGGGGCTACACCTTC,CASRSLIQGALRGYTF
-,TRBV7-2,TRBJ2-5,-,TGTGCCAGCAGCCCTAACAGGGTAGGAGAGACCCAGTACTTC,CASSPNRVGETQYF
-,TRBV11-2,TRBJ1-5,-,TGTGCCAGCAGCTCAAGACAGCCCAATCAGCCCCAGCATTTT,CASSSRQPNQPQHF
-,TRBV4-1,TRBJ2-3,TRBD2,TGCGCCAGCAGCCACGGTAGCGGGGGGGCAGATACGCAGTATTTT,CASSHGSGGADTQYF
-,TRBV5-1,TRBJ1-5,TRBD1,TGCGCCAGCAGCTTGGGTACAGGGGCTTATAGCAATCAGCCCCAGCATTTT,CASSLGTGAYSNQPQHF
-,TRBV19,TRBJ1-6,TRBD1,TGTGCCAGTAGTATGGTGACAGGGCGGTCACCCCTCCACTTT,CASSMVTGRSPLHF
-,TRBV19,TRBJ1-3,-,TGTGCCAGTAGCAGCGCCCTCGAGGGCTCTCGAAACACCATATATTTT,CASSSALEGSRNTIYF
-,TRBV2,TRBJ2-3,TRBD2,TGTGCCAGCAGTTCCCTAGCGGGGGCGGGAGATACGCAGTATTTT,CASSSLAGAGDTQYF
-,TRBV24-1,TRBJ2-5,-,TGTGCCACCAGTGATCGTAAGACAGGCCAAGAGACCCAGTACTTC,CATSDRKTGQETQYF
-,TRBV19,TRBJ1-1,-,TGTGCCAGTAGTAGAGGGCTAAGCTCTGAAGCTTTCTTT,CASSRGLSSEAFF
-,TRBV7-9,TRBJ2-2,-,TGTGCCAGCAGCTCAACAGGGATAGGAACCGGGGAGCTGTTTTTT,CASSSTGIGTGELFF
-,TRBV10-1,TRBJ1-5,-,TGCGCCAGCCTCATCTATTTTGCCTGGAGTCAGCCCCAGCATTTT,CASLIYFAWSQPQHF
-,TRBV3-1/TRBV3-2,TRBJ1-1,-,TGTGCCAGCAGCCAAGAGCCCACTGGGGGGGCCGCTTTCTTT,CASSQEPTGGAAFF
-,TRBV3-1/TRBV3-2,TRBJ1-2,-,TGTGCCAGCAGCCAGGGGGCGGCCCTTGGCTACACCTTC,CASSQGAALGYTF
once,TRBV28,TRBJ2-1,-,TGTGCCAGCAGGGCAGGGGGGCCCAATGAGCAGTTCTTC,CASRAGGPNEQFF